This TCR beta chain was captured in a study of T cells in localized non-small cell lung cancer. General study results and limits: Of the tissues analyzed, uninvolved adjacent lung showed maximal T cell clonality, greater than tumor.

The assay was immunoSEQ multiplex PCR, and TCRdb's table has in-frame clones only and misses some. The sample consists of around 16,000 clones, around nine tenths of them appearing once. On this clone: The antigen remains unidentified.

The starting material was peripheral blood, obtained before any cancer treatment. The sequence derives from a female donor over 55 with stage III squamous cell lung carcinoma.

The CDR3: CASSSPRGGQYF. The CDR3 region has the DNA TGTGCCAGCAGCTCCCCCCGGGGTGGGCAGTACTTC. This chain joins TRBV7-2 and TRBJ2-7; possible D gene TRBD2, 5 bases. CDR1 is SGHTA, CDR2 FQGNSA, per germline. Trimming cost V 4 bases and J 9 bases, with 13 bases left between them. CDR3 length equals 12 residues.